This is a list of T cell receptor beta chains from one sample in a study of response to subunit inactivated influenza vaccine. TCRdb itself ran the RT-PCR reads through MiXCR, one entry per CDR3 protein. The sample lists hundreds of thousands of distinct CDR3 sequences, approximately 11% seen once, with about 11% in the top ten. These data were also reused for a study on T cells expressing NK-cell markers.

The sequencing used PBMCs from blood, collected on the day of vaccination. These TCRs come from a man aged 50 to 60 who received an inactivated influenza vaccine. CDR3s include the opening cysteine and the closing phenylalanine or tryptophan. The D gene is left open where the match is weak. Rows may omit the clone size; those that give it use once, few, many or a size class.

CDR3 protein: CASSIAGTSLLEQYF
CDR3 DNA: TGCGCCAGCAGCATAGCCGGGACTAGTCTCCTCGAGCAGTACTTC
J gene: TRBJ2-7
D gene: TRBD2
clone size: .
V gene: TRBV5-1

CDR3 protein: CSARAGTGGFPYF
CDR3 DNA: TGCAGTGCTAGAGCCGGGACAGGGGGATTTCCGTACTTC
J gene: TRBJ2-7
D gene: TRBD1
clone size: few
V gene: TRBV20-1

CDR3 protein: CASSLTGGGETQYF
CDR3 DNA: TGTGCCAGCAGCTTAACAGGGGGCGGAGAGACCCAGTACTTC
J gene: TRBJ2-5
D gene: TRBD1
clone size: .
V gene: TRBV7-3

CDR3 protein: CASSKRLNSEAGTDTQYF
CDR3 DNA: TGTGCCAGCAGCAAAAGATTAAATAGCGAGGCGGGGACAGATACGCAGTATTTT
J gene: TRBJ2-3
D gene: .
clone size: .
V gene: TRBV4-2

CDR3 protein: CASSIKFPGGAGQPQHF
CDR3 DNA: TGTGCCAGTAGTATAAAGTTCCCAGGGGGCGCGGGTCAGCCCCAGCATTTT
J gene: TRBJ1-5
D gene: TRBD1
clone size: .
V gene: TRBV19

CDR3 protein: CSATPGLGSNEQFF
CDR3 DNA: TGCAGTGCTACTCCGGGACTAGGATCCAATGAGCAGTTCTTC
J gene: TRBJ2-1
D gene: TRBD2
clone size: .
V gene: TRBV20-1

CDR3 protein: CASSLAWRDSPLHF
CDR3 DNA: TGTGCCAGCAGCTTAGCGTGGAGGGATTCACCCCTCCACTTT
J gene: TRBJ1-6
D gene: .
clone size: .
V gene: TRBV7-2

CDR3 protein: CASSGTESGNEQFF
CDR3 DNA: TGCGCCAGCAGCGGGACAGAGTCCGGAAATGAGCAGTTCTTC
J gene: TRBJ2-1
D gene: TRBD1
clone size: many
V gene: TRBV5-1

CDR3 protein: CASSPPGPFEQYF
CDR3 DNA: TGTGCCAGCAGCCCACCGGGCCCGTTCGAGCAGTACTTC
J gene: TRBJ2-7
D gene: .
clone size: once
V gene: TRBV6-1

CDR3 protein: CASSFTQGYNEQFF
CDR3 DNA: TGTGCCAGCAGCTTTACACAGGGGTATAATGAGCAGTTCTTC
J gene: TRBJ2-1
D gene: TRBD1
clone size: .
V gene: TRBV7-3

CDR3 protein: CASSQGGRVYNEQFF
CDR3 DNA: TGCGCCAGCAGCCAAGGGGGTCGAGTGTACAATGAGCAGTTCTTC
J gene: TRBJ2-1
D gene: .
clone size: few
V gene: TRBV4-1

CDR3 protein: CASSYSRTGNIQYF
CDR3 DNA: TGTGCCAGCAGTTACTCGAGGACAGGGAACATTCAGTACTTC
J gene: TRBJ2-4
D gene: TRBD1
clone size: .
V gene: TRBV6-5

CDR3 protein: CASSSPGDRGRGGQTQYF
CDR3 DNA: TGTGCCAGCAGCTCCCCTGGGGACAGGGGCCGGGGAGGACAGACCCAGTACTTC
J gene: TRBJ2-5
D gene: TRBD1
clone size: .
V gene: TRBV11-1

CDR3 protein: CASSYGVLQYF
CDR3 DNA: TGTGCCAGCAGCTATGGCGTGTTGCAGTATTTT
J gene: TRBJ2-3
D gene: .
clone size: few
V gene: TRBV7-2

CDR3 protein: CSVRSGSGNTIYF
CDR3 DNA: TGCAGCGTCAGGAGTGGCTCTGGAAACACCATATATTTT
J gene: TRBJ1-3
D gene: .
clone size: .
V gene: TRBV29-1

CDR3 protein: CASSQGTGEETQYF
CDR3 DNA: TGTGCCAGCAGCCAAGGGACAGGGGAAGAGACCCAGTACTTC
J gene: TRBJ2-5
D gene: TRBD1
clone size: few
V gene: TRBV4-2

CDR3 protein: CAGGAGAPNTGELFF
CDR3 DNA: TGTGCCGGGGGAGCAGGGGCTCCGAACACCGGGGAGCTGTTTTTT
J gene: TRBJ2-2
D gene: .
clone size: .
V gene: TRBV6-2/TRBV6-3

CDR3 protein: CASRAGSVNTEAFF
CDR3 DNA: TGCGCCAGCAGGGCAGGGAGTGTGAACACTGAAGCTTTCTTT
J gene: TRBJ1-1
D gene: .
clone size: many
V gene: TRBV5-1

CDR3 protein: CASSWGPRQGSGNTIYF
CDR3 DNA: TGTGCCAGCAGCTGGGGGCCGCGACAGGGCTCTGGAAACACCATATATTTT
J gene: TRBJ1-3
D gene: TRBD1
clone size: few
V gene: TRBV5-5

CDR3 protein: CSARGQGKQPQHF
CDR3 DNA: TGCAGTGCTAGAGGTCAGGGAAAGCAGCCCCAGCATTTT
J gene: TRBJ1-5
D gene: .
clone size: .
V gene: TRBV20-1

CDR3 protein: CASSGEGNTEAFF
CDR3 DNA: TGTGCCAGCAGTGGAGAGGGGAACACTGAAGCTTTCTTT
J gene: TRBJ1-1
D gene: .
clone size: .
V gene: TRBV2

CDR3 protein: CASSEAVRGPHGELFF
CDR3 DNA: TGTGCCAGCAGTGAAGCGGTCAGGGGACCGCACGGGGAGCTGTTTTTT
J gene: TRBJ2-2
D gene: .
clone size: few
V gene: TRBV2

CDR3 protein: CASSLTQGRNEQYF
CDR3 DNA: TGTGCCAGCAGTTTAACGCAGGGGAGGAACGAGCAGTACTTC
J gene: TRBJ2-7
D gene: .
clone size: .
V gene: TRBV12-3/TRBV12-4

CDR3 protein: CASSWDRGQAFF
CDR3 DNA: TGTGCCAGCAGCTGGGACAGGGGGCAAGCTTTCTTT
J gene: TRBJ1-1
D gene: TRBD1
clone size: .
V gene: TRBV5-6

CDR3 protein: CSARVVTGPYNEQFF
CDR3 DNA: TGCAGTGCTAGGGTCGTAACGGGGCCCTACAATGAGCAGTTCTTC
J gene: TRBJ2-1
D gene: .
clone size: .
V gene: TRBV20-1

CDR3 protein: CSGAVLTEAFF
CDR3 DNA: TGCAGTGGGGCTGTGTTGACTGAAGCTTTCTTT
J gene: TRBJ1-1
D gene: .
clone size: .
V gene: TRBV20-1

CDR3 protein: CASSSRTSGSPDTQYF
CDR3 DNA: TGCGCCAGCAGCTCCCGGACTAGCGGGAGTCCAGATACGCAGTATTTT
J gene: TRBJ2-3
D gene: TRBD2
clone size: many
V gene: TRBV5-1

CDR3 protein: CASSLVGFTEAFF
CDR3 DNA: TGTGCCAGCAGTTTAGTTGGATTCACTGAAGCTTTCTTT
J gene: TRBJ1-1
D gene: .
clone size: many
V gene: TRBV12-3/TRBV12-4

CDR3 protein: CASSFDGGATQYF
CDR3 DNA: TGTGCCAGCAGTTTTGATGGCGGGGCTACGCAGTATTTT
J gene: TRBJ2-3
D gene: .
clone size: .
V gene: TRBV12-3/TRBV12-4

CDR3 protein: CASSKGANTEAFF
CDR3 DNA: TGTGCCAGCAGCAAAGGTGCGAACACTGAAGCTTTCTTT
J gene: TRBJ1-1
D gene: .
clone size: .
V gene: TRBV7-9

CDR3 protein: CAWSVYLATYEQYF
CDR3 DNA: TGTGCCTGGAGTGTATATCTCGCTACCTACGAGCAGTACTTC
J gene: TRBJ2-7
D gene: .
clone size: few
V gene: TRBV30

CDR3 protein: CASSPQGQNYEQYF
CDR3 DNA: TGCGCCAGCAGCCCCCAGGGACAGAACTACGAGCAGTACTTC
J gene: TRBJ2-7
D gene: TRBD1
clone size: few
V gene: TRBV5-1

CDR3 protein: CSVTDRTGNTIYF
CDR3 DNA: TGCAGCGTGACTGACAGGACTGGAAACACCATATATTTT
J gene: TRBJ1-3
D gene: .
clone size: .
V gene: TRBV29-1

CDR3 protein: CASSLRPWGQGRYEQYF
CDR3 DNA: TGTGCCAGCAGTTTAAGGCCTTGGGGACAGGGACGGTACGAGCAGTACTTC
J gene: TRBJ2-7
D gene: TRBD1
clone size: .
V gene: TRBV12-3/TRBV12-4

CDR3 protein: CASSRGTGGSYEQYF
CDR3 DNA: TGTGCCAGCAGCCGAGGGACAGGGGGTTCCTACGAGCAGTACTTC
J gene: TRBJ2-7
D gene: TRBD1
clone size: .
V gene: TRBV11-2

CDR3 protein: CASTEGGYTEAFF
CDR3 DNA: TGTGCCAGCACCGAAGGGGGGTACACTGAAGCTTTCTTT
J gene: TRBJ1-1
D gene: .
clone size: .
V gene: TRBV25-1

CDR3 protein: CASSQDERGKAFF
CDR3 DNA: TGCGCCAGCAGCCAAGATGAAAGGGGTAAAGCTTTCTTT
J gene: TRBJ1-1
D gene: .
clone size: .
V gene: TRBV4-3

CDR3 protein: CASSPWTGVNEQYF
CDR3 DNA: TGTGCCAGCAGCCCATGGACAGGGGTCAACGAGCAGTACTTC
J gene: TRBJ2-7
D gene: TRBD1
clone size: .
V gene: TRBV5-8

CDR3 protein: CASSLGPRDEQFF
CDR3 DNA: TGTGCCAGCAGCTTGGGACCTCGGGATGAGCAGTTCTTC
J gene: TRBJ2-1
D gene: .
clone size: .
V gene: TRBV7-2

CDR3 protein: CASSYSPTGSILDTQYF
CDR3 DNA: TGTGCCAGCAGTTACTCCCCCACGGGTAGTATTCTGGATACGCAGTATTTT
J gene: TRBJ2-3
D gene: .
clone size: few
V gene: TRBV6-2/TRBV6-3

CDR3 protein: CAIQAGGDYNEQFF
CDR3 DNA: TGTGCCATTCAAGCGGGAGGGGACTACAATGAGCAGTTCTTC
J gene: TRBJ2-1
D gene: TRBD2
clone size: .
V gene: TRBV10-3

CDR3 protein: CASSIPHRGMGTGELFF
CDR3 DNA: TGTGCCAGTAGTATCCCTCACAGGGGGATGGGCACCGGGGAGCTGTTTTTT
J gene: TRBJ2-2
D gene: TRBD1
clone size: few
V gene: TRBV19

CDR3 protein: CASSAPGKGTEAFF
CDR3 DNA: TGTGCCAGCAGTGCCCCGGGTAAGGGCACTGAAGCTTTCTTT
J gene: TRBJ1-1
D gene: .
clone size: .
V gene: TRBV12-3/TRBV12-4

CDR3 protein: CASSPWDRSNTEAFF
CDR3 DNA: TGTGCCAGCAGCCCATGGGACAGATCGAACACTGAAGCTTTCTTT
J gene: TRBJ1-1
D gene: TRBD1
clone size: many
V gene: TRBV7-9

CDR3 protein: CASRDRVYNQPQHF
CDR3 DNA: TGTGCCAGTAGGGACAGGGTTTACAATCAGCCCCAGCATTTT
J gene: TRBJ1-5
D gene: TRBD1
clone size: .
V gene: TRBV19

CDR3 protein: CATAWTGEDTGANVLTF
CDR3 DNA: TGTGCCACCGCTTGGACAGGGGAAGATACTGGGGCCAACGTCCTGACTTTC
J gene: TRBJ2-6
D gene: TRBD1
clone size: few
V gene: TRBV10-3

CDR3 protein: CASSLSGRSPYGYTF
CDR3 DNA: TGTGCCAGCAGCCTCTCTGGACGGAGTCCATATGGCTACACCTTC
J gene: TRBJ1-2
D gene: .
clone size: few
V gene: TRBV12-3/TRBV12-4

CDR3 protein: CASSLGGRLSNTEAFF
CDR3 DNA: TGCGCCAGCAGCTTGGGGGGGAGGCTCTCGAACACTGAAGCTTTCTTT
J gene: TRBJ1-1
D gene: .
clone size: .
V gene: TRBV5-1

CDR3 protein: CASSLDRLAGNEQYF
CDR3 DNA: TGTGCCAGCAGCTTAGATCGCCTAGCGGGAAACGAGCAGTACTTC
J gene: TRBJ2-7
D gene: TRBD2
clone size: few
V gene: TRBV7-2

CDR3 protein: CASSQTVAAGRDTQYF
CDR3 DNA: TGCGCCAGCAGCCAAACAGTAGCGGCGGGTAGAGATACGCAGTATTTT
J gene: TRBJ2-3
D gene: .
clone size: few
V gene: TRBV5-1

CDR3 protein: CASSAGGDTEAFF
CDR3 DNA: TGTGCCAGCAGTGCGGGTGGTGACACTGAAGCTTTCTTT
J gene: TRBJ1-1
D gene: .
clone size: few
V gene: TRBV2

CDR3 protein: CASSYFQGTYGYTF
CDR3 DNA: TGTGCCAGCAGTTACTTCCAGGGTACCTATGGCTACACCTTC
J gene: TRBJ1-2
D gene: .
clone size: few
V gene: TRBV6-5

CDR3 protein: CSVGGGSGYEQYF
CDR3 DNA: TGCAGCGTTGGAGGCGGGAGTGGGTACGAGCAGTACTTC
J gene: TRBJ2-7
D gene: TRBD2
clone size: few
V gene: TRBV29-1

CDR3 protein: CASSQQLAGSSYEQYF
CDR3 DNA: TGTGCCAGCAGCCAACAACTAGCGGGAAGCTCCTACGAGCAGTACTTC
J gene: TRBJ2-7
D gene: TRBD2
clone size: .
V gene: TRBV4-2

CDR3 protein: CASSSGTGGLEQYF
CDR3 DNA: TGTGCCAGCAGCTCCGGGACAGGGGGCCTCGAGCAGTACTTC
J gene: TRBJ2-7
D gene: TRBD1
clone size: few
V gene: TRBV7-9